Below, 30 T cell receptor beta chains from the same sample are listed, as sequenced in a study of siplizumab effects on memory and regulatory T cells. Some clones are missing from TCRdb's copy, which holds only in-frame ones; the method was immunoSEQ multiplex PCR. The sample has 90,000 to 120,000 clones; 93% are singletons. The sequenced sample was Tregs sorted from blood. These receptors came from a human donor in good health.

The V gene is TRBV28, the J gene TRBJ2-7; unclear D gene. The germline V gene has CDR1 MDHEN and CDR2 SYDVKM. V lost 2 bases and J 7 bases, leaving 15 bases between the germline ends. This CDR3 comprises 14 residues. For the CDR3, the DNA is TGTGCCAGCAGTTTAGTTAGGAGAGCACGGGAGCAGTACTTC. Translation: CASSLVRRAREQYF.

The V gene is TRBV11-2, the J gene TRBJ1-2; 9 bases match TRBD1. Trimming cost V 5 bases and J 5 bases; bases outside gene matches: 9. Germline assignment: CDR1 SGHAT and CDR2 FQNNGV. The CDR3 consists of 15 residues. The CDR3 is CASSRDPTGGYGYTF. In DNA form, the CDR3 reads TGTGCCAGCAGCCGAGATCCGACAGGGGGTTATGGCTACACCTTC.

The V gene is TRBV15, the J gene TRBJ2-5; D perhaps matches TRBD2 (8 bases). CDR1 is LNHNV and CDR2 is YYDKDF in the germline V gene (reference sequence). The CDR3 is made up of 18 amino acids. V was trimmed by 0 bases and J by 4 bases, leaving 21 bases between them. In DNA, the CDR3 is TGTGCCACCAGCAGAGACCAAACAGGGGTAGCGGGATTAGAGACCCAGTACTTC. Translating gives CATSRDQTGVAGLETQYF.

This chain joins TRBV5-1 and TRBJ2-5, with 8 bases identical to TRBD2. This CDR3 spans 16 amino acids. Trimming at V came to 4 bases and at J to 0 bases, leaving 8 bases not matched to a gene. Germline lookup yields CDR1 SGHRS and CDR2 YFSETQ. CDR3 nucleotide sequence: TGCGCCAGCAGCCCGGGTGCGCGGGGGGACCAAGAGACCCAGTACTTC. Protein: CASSPGARGDQETQYF.

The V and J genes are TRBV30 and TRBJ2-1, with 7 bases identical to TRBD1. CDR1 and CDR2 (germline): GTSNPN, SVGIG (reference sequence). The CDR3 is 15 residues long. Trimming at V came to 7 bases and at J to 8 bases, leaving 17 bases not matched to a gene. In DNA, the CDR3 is TGTGCCTCACCCTCCGTGAAGGGGGCGACAGATGAGCAGTTCTTC. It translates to CASPSVKGATDEQFF.

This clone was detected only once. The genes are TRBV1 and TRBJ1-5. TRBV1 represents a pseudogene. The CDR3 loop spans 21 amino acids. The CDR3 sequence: CTSSQDEGGRTELYSNQPQHF. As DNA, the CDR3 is TGCACCAGCAGCCAAGATGAGGGAGGGAGGACCGAACTTTATAGCAATCAGCCCCAGCATTTT.

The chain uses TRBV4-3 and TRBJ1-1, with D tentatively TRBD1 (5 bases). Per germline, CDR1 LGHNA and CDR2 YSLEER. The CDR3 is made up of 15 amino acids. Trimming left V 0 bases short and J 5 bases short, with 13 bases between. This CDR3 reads CASSQDHRWGTEAFF. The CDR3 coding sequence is TGCGCCAGCAGCCAAGATCACAGGTGGGGGACTGAAGCTTTCTTT.

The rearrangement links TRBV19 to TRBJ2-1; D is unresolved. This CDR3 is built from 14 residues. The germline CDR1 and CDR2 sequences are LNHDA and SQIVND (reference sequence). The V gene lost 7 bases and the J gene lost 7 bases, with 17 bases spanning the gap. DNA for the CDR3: TGTGCCAGTACCACGGGCGGAATGGTGAATGAGCAGTTCTTC. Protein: CASTTGGMVNEQFF.

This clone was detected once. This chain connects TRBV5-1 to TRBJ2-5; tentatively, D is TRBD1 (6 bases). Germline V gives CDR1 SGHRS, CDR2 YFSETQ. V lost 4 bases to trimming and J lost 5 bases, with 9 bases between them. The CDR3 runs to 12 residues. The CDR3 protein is CASSQGMETQYF. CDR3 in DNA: TGCGCCAGCAGCCAGGGGATGGAGACCCAGTACTTC.

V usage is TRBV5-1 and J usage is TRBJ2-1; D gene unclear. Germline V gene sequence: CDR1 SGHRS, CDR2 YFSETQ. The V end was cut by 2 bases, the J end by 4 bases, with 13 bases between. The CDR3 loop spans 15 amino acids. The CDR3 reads CASSFVNALYNEQFF. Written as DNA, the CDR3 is TGCGCCAGCAGCTTTGTCAACGCTCTATACAATGAGCAGTTCTTC.

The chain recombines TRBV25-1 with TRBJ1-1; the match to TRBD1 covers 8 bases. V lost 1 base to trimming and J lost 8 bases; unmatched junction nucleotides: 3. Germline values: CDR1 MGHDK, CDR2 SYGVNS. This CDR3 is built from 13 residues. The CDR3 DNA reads TGTGCCAGCAGTGAATTCCGGACAGGGGAAGCTTTCTTT. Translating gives CASSEFRTGEAFF.

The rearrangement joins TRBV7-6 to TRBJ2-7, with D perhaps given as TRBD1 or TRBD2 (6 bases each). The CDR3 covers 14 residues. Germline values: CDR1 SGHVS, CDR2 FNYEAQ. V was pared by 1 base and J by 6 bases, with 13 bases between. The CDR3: CASSLGGLATEQYF. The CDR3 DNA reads TGTGCCAGCAGCTTAGGGGGGCTAGCGACCGAGCAGTACTTC.

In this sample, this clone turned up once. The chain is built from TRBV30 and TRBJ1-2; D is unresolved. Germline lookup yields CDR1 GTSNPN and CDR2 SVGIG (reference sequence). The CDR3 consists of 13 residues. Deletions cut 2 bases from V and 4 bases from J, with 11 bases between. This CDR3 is CAWSMARGYGYTF. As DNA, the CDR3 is TGTGCCTGGAGTATGGCCCGGGGCTATGGCTACACCTTC.

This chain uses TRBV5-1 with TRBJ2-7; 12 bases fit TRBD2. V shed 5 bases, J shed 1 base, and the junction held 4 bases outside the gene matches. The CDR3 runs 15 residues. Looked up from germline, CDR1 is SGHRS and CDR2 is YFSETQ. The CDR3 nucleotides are TGCGCCAGCAGACCTGGACTAGCGGGATCCTACGAGCAGTACTTC. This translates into CASRPGLAGSYEQYF. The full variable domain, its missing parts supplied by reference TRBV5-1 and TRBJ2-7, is KAGVTQTPRYLIKTRGQQVTLSCSPISGHRSVSWYQQTPGQGLQFLFEYFSETQRNKGNFPGRFSGRQFSNSRSEMNVSTLELGDSALYLCASRPGLAGSYEQYFGPGTRLTVT.

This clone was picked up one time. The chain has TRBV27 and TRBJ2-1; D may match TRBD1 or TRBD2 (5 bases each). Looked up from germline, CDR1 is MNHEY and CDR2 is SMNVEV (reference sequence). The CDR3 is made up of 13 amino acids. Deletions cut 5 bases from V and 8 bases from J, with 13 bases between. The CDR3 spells CASSARDADEQFF. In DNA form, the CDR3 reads TGTGCCAGCAGTGCACGGGACGCCGATGAGCAGTTCTTC.

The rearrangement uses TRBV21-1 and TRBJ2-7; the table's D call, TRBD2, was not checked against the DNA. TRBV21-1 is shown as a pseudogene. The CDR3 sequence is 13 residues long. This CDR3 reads CASSKRTSYEQYF. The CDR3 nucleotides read TGTGCCAGCAGCAAACGGACTTCCTACGAGCAGTACTTC.

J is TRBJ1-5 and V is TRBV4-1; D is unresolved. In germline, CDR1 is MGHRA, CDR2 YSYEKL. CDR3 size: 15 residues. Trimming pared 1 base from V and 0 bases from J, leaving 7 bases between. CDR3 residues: CASSQALYSNQPQHF. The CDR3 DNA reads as TGCGCCAGCAGCCAAGCCCTATATAGCAATCAGCCCCAGCATTTT.

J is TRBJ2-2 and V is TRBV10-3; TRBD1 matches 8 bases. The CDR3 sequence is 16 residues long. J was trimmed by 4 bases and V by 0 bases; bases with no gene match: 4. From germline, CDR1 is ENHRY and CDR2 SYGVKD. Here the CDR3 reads CAISESGQGSTGELFF. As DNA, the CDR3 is TGTGCCATCAGTGAGTCAGGACAGGGTTCCACCGGGGAGCTGTTTTTT.

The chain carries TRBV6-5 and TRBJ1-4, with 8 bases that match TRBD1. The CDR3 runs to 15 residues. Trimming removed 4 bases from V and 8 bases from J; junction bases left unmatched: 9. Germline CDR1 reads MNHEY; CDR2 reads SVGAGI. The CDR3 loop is CASSSLGQGREKLFF. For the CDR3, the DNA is TGTGCCAGCAGTTCCCTAGGACAGGGAAGGGAAAAACTGTTTTTT.

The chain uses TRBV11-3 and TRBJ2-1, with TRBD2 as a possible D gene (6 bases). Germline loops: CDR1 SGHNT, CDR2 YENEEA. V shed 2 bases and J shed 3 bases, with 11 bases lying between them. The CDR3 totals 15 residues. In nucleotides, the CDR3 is TGTGCCAGCAGCTTATATGGTAGCGGCTACAATGAGCAGTTCTTC. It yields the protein CASSLYGSGYNEQFF.

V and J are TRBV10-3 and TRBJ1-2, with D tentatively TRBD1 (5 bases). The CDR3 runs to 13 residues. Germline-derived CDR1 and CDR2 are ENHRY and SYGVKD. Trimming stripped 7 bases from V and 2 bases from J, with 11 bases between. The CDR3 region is CAITGRANYGYTF. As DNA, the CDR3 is TGTGCCATCACGGGCAGGGCGAACTATGGCTACACCTTC.

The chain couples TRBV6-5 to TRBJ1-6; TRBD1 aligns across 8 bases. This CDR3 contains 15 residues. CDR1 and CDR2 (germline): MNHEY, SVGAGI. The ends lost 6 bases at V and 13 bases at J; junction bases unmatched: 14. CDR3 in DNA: TGTGCCAGCAGCCCACAGGGGGGCCGGGTGAAGCCCCTCCACTTT. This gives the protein CASSPQGGRVKPLHF.

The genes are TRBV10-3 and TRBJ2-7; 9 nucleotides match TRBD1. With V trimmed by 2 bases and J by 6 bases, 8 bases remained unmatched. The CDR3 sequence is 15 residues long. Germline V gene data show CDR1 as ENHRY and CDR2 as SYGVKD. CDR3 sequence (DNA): TGTGCCATCAGTGAGCCGCATACAGGGGGCTTCGAGCAGTACTTC. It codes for CAISEPHTGGFEQYF.

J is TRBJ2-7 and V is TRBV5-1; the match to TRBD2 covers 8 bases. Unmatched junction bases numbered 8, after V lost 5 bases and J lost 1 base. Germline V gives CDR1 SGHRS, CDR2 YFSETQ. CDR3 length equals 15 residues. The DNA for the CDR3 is TGCGCCAGCAGTCTTAGGCGGGGGGTTTCCTACGAGCAGTACTTC. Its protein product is CASSLRRGVSYEQYF.

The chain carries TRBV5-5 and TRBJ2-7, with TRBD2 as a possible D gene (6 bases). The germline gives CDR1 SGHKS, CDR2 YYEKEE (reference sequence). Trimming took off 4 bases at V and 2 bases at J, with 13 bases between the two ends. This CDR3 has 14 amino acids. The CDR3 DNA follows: TGTGCCAGCAGCCAGTTCGGGGGACCCTACGAGCAGTACTTC. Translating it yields CASSQFGGPYEQYF.

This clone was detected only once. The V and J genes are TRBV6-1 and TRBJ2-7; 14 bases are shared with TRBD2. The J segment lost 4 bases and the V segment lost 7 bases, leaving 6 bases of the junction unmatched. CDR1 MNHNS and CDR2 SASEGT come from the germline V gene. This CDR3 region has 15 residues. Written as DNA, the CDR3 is TGTGCCAGCATATGGGGGACTAGCGGGGGTTACGAGCAGTACTTC. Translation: CASIWGTSGGYEQYF.

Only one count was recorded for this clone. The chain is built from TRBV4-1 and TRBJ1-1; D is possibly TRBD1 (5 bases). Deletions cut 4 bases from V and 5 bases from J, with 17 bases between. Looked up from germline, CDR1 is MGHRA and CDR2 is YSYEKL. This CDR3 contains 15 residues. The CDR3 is CASSPDGRRGTEAFF. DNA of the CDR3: TGCGCCAGCAGCCCGGACGGTAGAAGGGGAACTGAAGCTTTCTTT.

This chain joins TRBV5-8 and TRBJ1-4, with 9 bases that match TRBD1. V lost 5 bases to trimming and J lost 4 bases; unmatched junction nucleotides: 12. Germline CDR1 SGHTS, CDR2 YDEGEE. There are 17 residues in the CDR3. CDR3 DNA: TGTGCCAGCAGTTATCTGGGACAGGGAAGATTTAATGAAAAACTGTTTTTT. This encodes CASSYLGQGRFNEKLFF.

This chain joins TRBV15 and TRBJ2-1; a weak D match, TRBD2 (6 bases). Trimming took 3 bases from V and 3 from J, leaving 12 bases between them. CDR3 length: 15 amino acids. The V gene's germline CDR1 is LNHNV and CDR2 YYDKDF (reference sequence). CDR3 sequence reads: CATSSQGRIYNEQFF. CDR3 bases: TGTGCCACCAGCAGTCAAGGGAGGATCTACAATGAGCAGTTCTTC.

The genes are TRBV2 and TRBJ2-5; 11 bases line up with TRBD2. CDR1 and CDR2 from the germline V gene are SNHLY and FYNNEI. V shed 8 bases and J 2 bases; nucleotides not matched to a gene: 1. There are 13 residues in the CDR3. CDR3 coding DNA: TGTGCCAGCGGGACTAGCGGACAAGAGACCCAGTACTTC. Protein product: CASGTSGQETQYF.